Given below is one TCR beta chain in context. The length of the CDR3 is 14 residues. The germline V gene has CDR1 LGHDT and CDR2 YNNKEL (reference sequence). Trimming stripped 6 bases from V and 1 base from J, with 9 bases between. The data belong to a study of blood T cell repertoires in COVID-19. Authors' analysis steps: Nucleated cell number was recorded as an estimate derived from reference gene primer amplification. Using immunoSEQ multiplex PCR, the repertoire was profiled, and TCRdb retains in-frame clones only, with some absent. V, J and clone size reflect that table, while D and trimming were determined from the DNA. There are 200,000 or so clones in the sample; around 80% occur only once, and 1.8% lies in the top ten. Symptom resolution, clearance, or two negative PCRs marked donors in Cohort 3 as recovered.

The sample taken for sequencing was PBMCs or T cells enriched from blood (not recorded which). This TCR came from a man aged 60-69 years who had recovered from COVID-19. The chain joins TRBV3-1 (or the pseudogene TRBV3-2) to TRBJ1-4; possibly TRBD1 for D (5 bases). CDR3 nucleotides: TGTGCCAGCAGTCAGGGTGTAACTAATGAAAAACTGTTTTTT. This sequence encodes CASSQGVTNEKLFF.